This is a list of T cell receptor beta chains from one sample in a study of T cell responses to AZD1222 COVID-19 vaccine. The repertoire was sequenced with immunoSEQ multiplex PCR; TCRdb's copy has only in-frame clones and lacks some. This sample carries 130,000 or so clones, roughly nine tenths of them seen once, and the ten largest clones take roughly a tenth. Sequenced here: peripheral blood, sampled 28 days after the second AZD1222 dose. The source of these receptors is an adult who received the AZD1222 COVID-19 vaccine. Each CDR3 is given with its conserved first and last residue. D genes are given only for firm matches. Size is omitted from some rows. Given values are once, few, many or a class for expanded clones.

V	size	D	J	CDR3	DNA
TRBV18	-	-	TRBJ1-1	CASSPRDRDSGAFF	TGTGCCAGCTCACCAAGGGACCGGGATTCGGGAGCTTTCTTT
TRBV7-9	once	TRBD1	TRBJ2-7	CASSSPGQGAGEQYF	TGTGCCAGCAGCTCTCCGGGACAGGGGGCCGGCGAGCAGTACTTC
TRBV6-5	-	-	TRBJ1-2	CASRDRAERLQGYTF	TGTGCCAGCAGGGATAGGGCGGAGCGATTGCAAGGCTACACCTTC
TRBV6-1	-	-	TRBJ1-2	CASSEDQFYGYTF	TGTGCCAGCAGTGAAGACCAGTTTTATGGCTACACCTTC
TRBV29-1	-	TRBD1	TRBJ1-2	CSVETGMNYGYTF	TGCAGCGTAGAGACAGGGATGAACTATGGCTACACCTTC
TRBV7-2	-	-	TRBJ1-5	CASSPLQGSTQPQHF	TGTGCCAGCAGCCCACTTCAGGGCTCCACTCAGCCCCAGCATTTT
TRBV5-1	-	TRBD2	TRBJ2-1	CASSQGLAEHNEQFF	TGCGCCAGCAGCCAGGGACTAGCGGAACACAATGAGCAGTTCTTC
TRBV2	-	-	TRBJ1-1	CASSSQGWNTEAFF	TGTGCCAGCAGTTCACAGGGCTGGAACACTGAAGCTTTCTTT
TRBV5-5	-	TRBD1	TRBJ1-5	CASSTGQEDQPQHF	TGTGCCAGCAGCACCGGACAGGAGGATCAGCCCCAGCATTTT
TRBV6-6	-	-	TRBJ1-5	CASSPRLGGNQPQHF	TGTGCCAGCAGTCCCCGCTTGGGGGGCAATCAGCCCCAGCATTTT
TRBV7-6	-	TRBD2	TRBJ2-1	CASSFPAGGPNNEQFF	TGTGCCAGCAGCTTTCCAGCGGGAGGGCCGAACAATGAGCAGTTCTTC
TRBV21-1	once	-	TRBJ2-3	CASSKGGSTDTQYF	TGTGCCAGCAGCAAAGGCGGGAGCACAGATACGCAGTATTTT
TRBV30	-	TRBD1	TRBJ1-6	CAWSSDRGFNSPLHF	TGTGCCTGGAGTTCCGACAGGGGGTTCAATTCACCCCTCCACTTT
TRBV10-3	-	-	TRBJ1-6	CAISEPQIYNSPLHF	TGTGCCATCAGTGAGCCCCAGATATATAATTCACCCCTCCACTTT
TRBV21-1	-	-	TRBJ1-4	CASTTTGGNEKLFF	TGTGCCAGCACTACGACAGGGGGTAATGAAAAACTGTTTTTT
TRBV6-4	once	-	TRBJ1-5	CASSDNRRGKSSGQPQHF	TGTGCCAGCAGTGACAATAGGAGGGGAAAATCGAGCGGGCAGCCCCAGCATTTT
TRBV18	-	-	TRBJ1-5	CASSPRGRSGTTFPNSNQPQHF	TGTGCCAGCTCACCACGAGGCAGAAGTGGTACCACTTTCCCAAATAGCAATCAGCCCCAGCATTTT
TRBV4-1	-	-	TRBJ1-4	CASSQARDGNEKLFF	TGCGCCAGCAGCCAAGCCAGGGACGGTAATGAAAAACTGTTTTTT
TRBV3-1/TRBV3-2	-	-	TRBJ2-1	CASSQVWYNEQFF	TGTGCCAGCAGCCAAGTTTGGTACAATGAGCAGTTCTTC
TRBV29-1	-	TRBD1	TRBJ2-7	CSVEGSGYGTAGEQYF	TGCAGCGTTGAAGGATCTGGTTACGGGACAGCTGGAGAGCAGTACTTC
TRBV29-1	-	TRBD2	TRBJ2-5	CSVGLAGRGETQYF	TGCAGCGTCGGACTAGCGGGGCGTGGGGAGACCCAGTACTTC
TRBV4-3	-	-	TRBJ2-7	CASSQDGNRMNEQYF	TGCGCCAGCAGCCAAGATGGGAACAGGATGAACGAGCAGTACTTC
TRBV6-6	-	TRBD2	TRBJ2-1	CASSLIAGEVEQFF	TGTGCCAGCAGCCTTATAGCGGGGGAGGTTGAGCAGTTCTTC
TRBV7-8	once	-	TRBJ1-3	CASSLPQSGNTIYF	TGTGCCAGCAGCTTACCCCAGTCAGGAAACACCATATATTTT
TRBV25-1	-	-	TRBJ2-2	CASSDPDGPANTGELFF	TGTGCCAGCAGTGATCCCGACGGGCCGGCGAACACCGGGGAGCTGTTTTTT
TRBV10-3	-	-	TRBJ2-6	CAISESGVGANVLTF	TGTGCCATCAGTGAGTCTGGGGTTGGGGCCAACGTCCTGACTTTC